This T cell receptor (beta chain) was sequenced in a study of human T cells and chemical hapten exposure. Overall study: Patients received weekly diphenylcyclopropenone doses to the scalp throughout the roughly 24-week study.

This clonotype has just a few counts. As for time point: patch test 2, 6 weeks after DPC sensitization. The treatment was: therapeutic diphenylcyclopropenone sensitization with weekly scalp DPC. The V and J ends lost 7 bases and 2 bases respectively, with 11 bases between them. The CDR3 runs 13 residues. Germline V gene lookup returns CDR1 MNHEY and CDR2 SVGAGI. TCRdb reanalysed the RACE reads using MiXCR and keeps one entry per CDR3 protein. The table includes about 85,000 distinct CDR3 sequences, under 14% detected once. The clonotype comes from a young man with alopecia areata. Some clones in this sample may be carry-over from other donors' samples. The chain couples TRBV6-5 to TRBJ1-2; D possibly corresponds to TRBD1 (6 bases). This material consisted of whole blood, taken in connection with sensitization to the hapten diphenylcyclopropenone (DPC). The CDR3 sequence is CASTKQGNYGYTF. The CDR3 DNA follows: TGTGCCAGCACAAAACAGGGAAACTATGGCTACACCTTC.